These 15 T cell receptor beta chains were all obtained from the same sample, sequenced in a study of blood T cell repertoires in COVID-19. TCRdb's table, derived via immunoSEQ multiplex PCR, lists solely in-frame clones and lacks some. The sample has about 160,000 clones, around 88% seen once. Input material: PBMCs or T cells enriched from blood (not recorded which). These receptors came from a woman between 45 and 60 years old in a cohort exposed to, infected with or recovered from COVID-19 (not recorded which).

This clone came up once. This rearrangement joins TRBV7-3 to TRBJ2-3, with 14 positions matching TRBD2. Looked up from germline, CDR1 is SGHTA and CDR2 is FQGTGA. The CDR3 extends over 16 amino acids. J was trimmed by 1 base and V by 5 bases; bases with no gene match: 2. The CDR3 protein is CASSTGLAGGTDTQYF. CDR3 nucleotide sequence: TGTGCCAGCAGCACGGGACTAGCGGGGGGCACAGATACGCAGTATTTT.

This chain joins TRBV7-6 and TRBJ2-2; 9 bases line up with TRBD2. Germline loops: CDR1 SGHVS, CDR2 FNYEAQ. CDR3 length: 15 residues. V lost 2 bases, J lost 7 bases, and 5 bases stayed unmatched. The CDR3 region has the DNA TGTGCCAGCAGCTTATCATTAGCGGGAGACGGGGAGCTGTTTTTT. It is translated as CASSLSLAGDGELFF.

This sequence joins TRBV5-1 and TRBJ2-3, with 10 nucleotides matching TRBD2. CDR1 is SGHRS and CDR2 is YFSETQ in the germline V gene. The CDR3 sequence is 16 residues long. V trimming: 0 bases; J trimming: 5 bases; junction bases outside the gene matches: 6. In DNA form, the CDR3 reads TGCGCCAGCAGCTTGGAAGCGGGGGGGCCTCAAGATACGCAGTATTTT. It specifies CASSLEAGGPQDTQYF. Full variable domain (missing parts from reference TRBV5-1 and TRBJ2-3): KAGVTQTPRYLIKTRGQQVTLSCSPISGHRSVSWYQQTPGQGLQFLFEYFSETQRNKGNFPGRFSGRQFSNSRSEMNVSTLELGDSALYLCASSLEAGGPQDTQYFGPGTRLTVL.

The chain has TRBV5-1 and TRBJ1-1, with D maybe TRBD1 (5 bases). Trimming pared 0 bases from V and 5 bases from J, leaving 20 bases between. CDR1 SGHRS and CDR2 YFSETQ come from the germline V gene. The CDR3 totals 17 residues. The CDR3 protein is CASSLAESGALWTEAFF. The CDR3, as DNA: TGCGCCAGCAGCTTGGCCGAATCTGGGGCCCTCTGGACTGAAGCTTTCTTT.

This rearrangement joins TRBV6-1 to TRBJ1-5; 8 positions match TRBD1. The CDR3 length is 18 residues. Germline V gene lookup returns CDR1 MNHNS and CDR2 SASEGT. J lost 4 bases, V lost 0 bases, and 11 bases had no gene match. The CDR3 loop reads CASSEARGQARGNQPQHF. CDR3 DNA: TGTGCCAGCAGTGAAGCGAGGGGACAGGCTCGGGGGAATCAGCCCCAGCATTTT.

This chain uses TRBV28 with TRBJ2-5; D remains ambiguous. V was pared by 2 bases and J by 6 bases, with 16 bases between. The CDR3 spans 15 residues. The germline V gene encodes CDR1 MDHEN and CDR2 SYDVKM. As DNA, the CDR3 is TGTGCCAGCAGTTTACTAGACGAGAGTAAGAAGACCCAGTACTTC. Translating it yields CASSLLDESKKTQYF.

V and J are TRBV6-1 and TRBJ1-4, with 7 bases aligning to TRBD1. This CDR3 region has 17 residues. V lost 4 bases and J lost 0; bases outside the gene matches: 8. From germline, CDR1 is MNHNS and CDR2 SASEGT. This CDR3 is CASSARQGTATNEKLFF. As DNA, the CDR3 is TGTGCCAGCAGTGCCCGACAGGGAACCGCAACTAATGAAAAACTGTTTTTT.

This clone showed up just once. The chain joins TRBV7-8 to TRBJ1-3; D unclear. V lost 1 base, J lost 1 base, and 5 bases lay in between. Germline V CDR1 and CDR2: SGHVS, FQNEAQ. The CDR3 length is 14 residues. The CDR3 DNA reads as TGTGCCAGCAGCTTAGGGCAGTCTGGAAACACCATATATTTT. As protein: CASSLGQSGNTIYF. The whole variable domain, remainder taken from reference TRBV7-8 and TRBJ1-3, is GAGVSQSPRYKVAKRGQDVALRCDPISGHVSLFWYQQALGQGPEFLTYFQNEAQLDKSGLPSDRFFAERPEGSVSTLKIQRTQQEDSAVYLCASSLGQSGNTIYFGEGSWLTVV.

CDR3: CASSYGLASDEQFF. The DNA for the CDR3 is TGTGCCAGCAGCTACGGACTAGCGAGCGATGAGCAGTTCTTC. This chain connects TRBV3-1 (or the pseudogene TRBV3-2) to TRBJ2-1; 9 bases map to TRBD2. From germline, CDR1 is LGHDT and CDR2 YNNKEL (reference sequence). The trim removed 5 bases at V and 8 bases at J, leaving 7 bases unmatched. The CDR3 has 14 residues.

In this sample, this clone turned up once. V and J are TRBV28 and TRBJ1-1, with D possibly being TRBD1 (6 bases). CDR3 length: 14 residues. V was clipped by 3 bases and J by 7 bases, with 15 bases between them. Germline lookup yields CDR1 MDHEN and CDR2 SYDVKM. DNA of the CDR3: TGTGCCAGCAGTTTCGGGGGGGCGCGGATTGAAGCTTTCTTT. It encodes CASSFGGARIEAFF.

This clone occurred once. At the DNA level, this CDR3 is encoded by other sequences in the same sample as well. The J gene is TRBJ2-5, the V gene TRBV7-9, with 9 bases lining up with TRBD1. CDR1 and CDR2 from the germline V gene are SEHNR and FQNEAQ (reference sequence). V shed 1 base and J 4 bases; nucleotides not matched to a gene: 1. This CDR3 comprises 14 residues. The CDR3 DNA reads as TGTGCCAGCAGCTTAGACAGGGGGCGAGAGACCCAGTACTTC. This translates into CASSLDRGRETQYF.

This rearrangement joins TRBV4-2 to TRBJ1-2, with D unclear. V lost 4 bases to trimming and J lost 8 bases, with 14 bases between them. CDR1 and CDR2 from the germline V gene are LGHNA and YNFKEQ. This CDR3 has 13 amino acids. The CDR3 is CASSPGRERGYTF. The CDR3 bases are TGTGCCAGCAGCCCTGGACGGGAGAGGGGCTACACCTTC.

The chain uses TRBV7-2 and TRBJ1-2; a weak D match, TRBD1 (5 bases). Trimming removed 0 bases from V and 0 bases from J, with 17 bases in between. The CDR3 length is 18 residues. Germline V gene data show CDR1 as SGHTA and CDR2 as FQGNSA. CDR3: CASSLATSGHKANYGYTF. CDR3 bases: TGTGCCAGCAGCTTAGCGACCTCAGGACACAAGGCTAACTATGGCTACACCTTC. Complete variable domain (other parts from reference TRBV7-2 and TRBJ1-2): GAGVSQSPSNKVTEKGKDVELRCDPISGHTALYWYRQSLGQGLEFLIYFQGNSAPDKSGLPSDRFSAERTGGSVSTLTIQRTQQEDSAVYLCASSLATSGHKANYGYTFGSGTRLTVV.

This clone was observed a handful of times. CDR3: CASSSGGAGGYNEQFF. The CDR3 region has the DNA TGTGCCAGCAGCTCCGGGGGAGCGGGAGGCTACAATGAGCAGTTCTTC. The J gene is TRBJ2-1, the V gene TRBV7-3; 9 bases match TRBD2. The CDR3 loop spans 16 amino acids. V was clipped by 4 bases and J by 3 bases; unmatched bases: 7. The germline V gene encodes CDR1 SGHTA and CDR2 FQGTGA.

The chain recombines TRBV13 with TRBJ2-3; D call uncertain. Germline assignment: CDR1 PRHDT and CDR2 FYEKMQ (reference sequence). V lost 5 bases and J lost 2, with 17 bases in between. This CDR3 is 16 amino acids long. The chain's CDR3 is CASSAFDKKFTDTQYF. The DNA of the CDR3 is TGTGCCAGCAGCGCTTTTGACAAGAAATTCACAGATACGCAGTATTTT.